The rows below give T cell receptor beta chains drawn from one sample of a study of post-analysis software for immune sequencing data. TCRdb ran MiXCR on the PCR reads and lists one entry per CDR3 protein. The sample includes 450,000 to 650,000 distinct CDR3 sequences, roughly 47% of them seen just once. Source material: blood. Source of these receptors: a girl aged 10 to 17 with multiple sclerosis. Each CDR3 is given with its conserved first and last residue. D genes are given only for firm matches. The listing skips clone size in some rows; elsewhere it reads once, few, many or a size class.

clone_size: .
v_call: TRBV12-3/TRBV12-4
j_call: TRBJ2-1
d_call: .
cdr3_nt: TGTGCCAGCAGCCCGGGACTTCTATACAATGAGCAGTTCTTC
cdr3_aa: CASSPGLLYNEQFF

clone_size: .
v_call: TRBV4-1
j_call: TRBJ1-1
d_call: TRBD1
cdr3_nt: TGCGCCAGCAGCCCAGACAGGGACACTGAAGCTTTCTTT
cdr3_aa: CASSPDRDTEAFF

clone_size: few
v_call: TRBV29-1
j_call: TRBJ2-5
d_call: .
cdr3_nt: TGCAGCGTTGGGGGGACCCAGTACTTC
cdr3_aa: CSVGGTQYF

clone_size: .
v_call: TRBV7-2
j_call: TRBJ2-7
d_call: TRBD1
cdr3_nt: TGTGCCAGCAGCTTAGGCTGGACAGGACCTTCCTACGAGCAGTACTTC
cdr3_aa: CASSLGWTGPSYEQYF

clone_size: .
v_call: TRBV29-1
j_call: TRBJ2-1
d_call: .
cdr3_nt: TGCAGCGTTGCTACGGGGAGCTCCTACAATGAGCAGTTCTTC
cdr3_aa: CSVATGSSYNEQFF

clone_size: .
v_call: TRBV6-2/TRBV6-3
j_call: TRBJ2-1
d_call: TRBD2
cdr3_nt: TGTGCCAGCTACCCCGCAGCGGGAGGGCCCAGCAATGAGCAGTTCTTC
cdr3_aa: CASYPAAGGPSNEQFF

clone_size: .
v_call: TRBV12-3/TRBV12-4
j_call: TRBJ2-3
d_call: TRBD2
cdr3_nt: TGTGCCAGCACCTTAAACTGGGGGGGTAGCGGTATCACAGATACGCAGTATTTT
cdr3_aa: CASTLNWGGSGITDTQYF

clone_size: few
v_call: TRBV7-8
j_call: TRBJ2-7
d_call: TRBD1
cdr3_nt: TGTGCCAGCAGCTTCGGGACAGCGTTGATTCCCACCTACGAGCAGTACTTC
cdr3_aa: CASSFGTALIPTYEQYF

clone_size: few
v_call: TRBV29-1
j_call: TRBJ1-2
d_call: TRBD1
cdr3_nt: TGCAGCGTGGGACAGGAGAATAACTATGGCTACACCTTC
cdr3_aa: CSVGQENNYGYTF

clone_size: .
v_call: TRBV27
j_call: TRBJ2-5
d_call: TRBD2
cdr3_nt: TGTGCCAGCAACCCCGCGAACCCCGGGGGGGAGCAGTACTTC
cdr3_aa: CASNPANPGGEQYF

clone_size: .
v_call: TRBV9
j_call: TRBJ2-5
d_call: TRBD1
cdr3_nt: TGTGCCAGCAGTCTCACAGGGGACCAGGGGAGAGAGACCCAGTACTTC
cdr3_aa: CASSLTGDQGRETQYF

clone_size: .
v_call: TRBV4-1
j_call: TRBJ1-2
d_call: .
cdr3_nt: TGCGCCAGCAGCCAAGATCGGGGATTCTATGGCTACACCTTC
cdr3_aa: CASSQDRGFYGYTF

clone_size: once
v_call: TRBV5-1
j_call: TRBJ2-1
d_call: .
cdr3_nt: TGCGCCAGCAGCTTGGACAGGGTAGTGAATGAGCAGTTCTTC
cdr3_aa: CASSLDRVVNEQFF

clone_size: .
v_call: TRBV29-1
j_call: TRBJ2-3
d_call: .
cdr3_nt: TGCTGCGTGGAGGCAGGACCCACAGATACGCAGTATTTT
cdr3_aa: CCVEAGPTDTQYF

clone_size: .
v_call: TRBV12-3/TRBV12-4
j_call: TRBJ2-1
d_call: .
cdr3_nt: TGTGCCAGCACCTGGGGGCCCAGCAATGAGCAGTTCTTC
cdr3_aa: CASTWGPSNEQFF

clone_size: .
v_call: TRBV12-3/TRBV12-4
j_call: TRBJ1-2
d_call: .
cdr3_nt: TGTGCCAGCAGTTTGGAGAGCTATGGCTACACCTTC
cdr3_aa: CASSLESYGYTF

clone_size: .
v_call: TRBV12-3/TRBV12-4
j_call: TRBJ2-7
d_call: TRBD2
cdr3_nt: TGTGCCAGCACCTATAGGGCGGAGCGGGGGAACCTCGGGTCCCAGTACTTC
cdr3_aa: CASTYRAERGNLGSQYF

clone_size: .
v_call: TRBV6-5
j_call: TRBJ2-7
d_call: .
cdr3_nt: TGTGCCAGCAGTTACCGGCGGCGGGGTCCCTACGAGCAGTACTTC
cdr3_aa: CASSYRRRGPYEQYF

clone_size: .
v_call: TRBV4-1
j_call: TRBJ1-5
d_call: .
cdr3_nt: TGCGCCAGCAGCCAAGGTGGGGTGTGGAATCAGCCCCAGCATTTT
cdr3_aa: CASSQGGVWNQPQHF

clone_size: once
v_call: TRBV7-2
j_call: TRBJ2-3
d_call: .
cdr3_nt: TGTGCCAGCAGTTATGAGGACAAAGGCAGCACAGATACGCAGTATTTT
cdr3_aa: CASSYEDKGSTDTQYF

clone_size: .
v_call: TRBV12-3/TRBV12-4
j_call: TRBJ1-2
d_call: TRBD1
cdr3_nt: TGTGCCAGCAGCAACAGGGGATGGAGCTATGGCTACACCTTC
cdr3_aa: CASSNRGWSYGYTF

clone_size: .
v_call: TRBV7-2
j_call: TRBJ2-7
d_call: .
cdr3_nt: TGTGCCAGCAGCTCGCGGACAGGGAGGGTCAACGAGCAGTACTTC
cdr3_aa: CASSSRTGRVNEQYF

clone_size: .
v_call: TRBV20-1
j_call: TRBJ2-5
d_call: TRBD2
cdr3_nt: TGCAGTGCCCGACCCCTAGCGGGGGAAGAGACCCAGTACTTC
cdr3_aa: CSARPLAGEETQYF

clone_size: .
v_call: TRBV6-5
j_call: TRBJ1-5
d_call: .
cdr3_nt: TGTGCCAGCAGTTACTACCCATGGGGGGGGAATCAGCCCCAGCATTTT
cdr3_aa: CASSYYPWGGNQPQHF

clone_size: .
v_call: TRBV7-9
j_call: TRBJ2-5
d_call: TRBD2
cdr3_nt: TGTGCCAGCAGCTTACAGGCGGGAGGGCCGAAGACCCTGTACTTC
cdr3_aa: CASSLQAGGPKTLYF

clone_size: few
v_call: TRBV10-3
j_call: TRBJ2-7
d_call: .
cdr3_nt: TGTGCCATCAGTGGCGGTACAGGGTACGAGCAGTACTTC
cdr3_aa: CAISGGTGYEQYF

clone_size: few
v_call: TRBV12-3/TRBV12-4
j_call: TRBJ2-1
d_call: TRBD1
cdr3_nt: TGTGCCACCACCAGGACAGGACCCTACAATGAGCAGTTCTTC
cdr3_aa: CATTRTGPYNEQFF

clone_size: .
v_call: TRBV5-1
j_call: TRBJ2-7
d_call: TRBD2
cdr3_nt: TGCGCCAGCAGCCCCACTAGCGGGGGGGCCTGGGACGAGCAGTACTTC
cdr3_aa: CASSPTSGGAWDEQYF

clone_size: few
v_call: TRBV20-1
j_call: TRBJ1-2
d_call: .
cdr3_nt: TGCAGTGCCGTCGACAGGACTGGCTACACCTTC
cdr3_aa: CSAVDRTGYTF

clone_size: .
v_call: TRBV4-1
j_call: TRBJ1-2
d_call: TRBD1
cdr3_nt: TGCGCCAGCAGCCTAGAGACAGGGGAAGTTGGTGGCTACACCTTC
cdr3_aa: CASSLETGEVGGYTF

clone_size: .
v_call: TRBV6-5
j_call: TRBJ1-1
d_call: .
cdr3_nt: TGTGCCAGCAGCTACATGGAGGGGGTACACACTGAAGCTTTCTTT
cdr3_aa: CASSYMEGVHTEAFF

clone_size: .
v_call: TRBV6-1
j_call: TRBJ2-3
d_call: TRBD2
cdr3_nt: TGTGCCAGCAGTGAGTTGGCGGGAGGTTCAGATACGCAGTATTTT
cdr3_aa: CASSELAGGSDTQYF

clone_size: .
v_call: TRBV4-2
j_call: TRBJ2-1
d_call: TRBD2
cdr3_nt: TGTGCCAGCAGCCCCACCTGGGGCGGGGGATCCTACAATGAGCAGTTCTTC
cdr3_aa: CASSPTWGGGSYNEQFF

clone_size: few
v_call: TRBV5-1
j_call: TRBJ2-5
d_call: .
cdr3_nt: TGCGCCAGCAGCCCCTCCGGTGGAGGGGGTAAAGAGACCCAGTACTTC
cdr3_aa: CASSPSGGGGKETQYF

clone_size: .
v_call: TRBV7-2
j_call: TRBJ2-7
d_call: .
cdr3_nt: TGTGCCAGCAGCTTCTCGGCGCGAAGCTCCTACGAGCAGTACTTC
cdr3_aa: CASSFSARSSYEQYF

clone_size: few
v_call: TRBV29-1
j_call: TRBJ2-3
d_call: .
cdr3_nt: TGCAGCGTTGAAGCAGGGGGGTTGACAGATACGCAGTATTTT
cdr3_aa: CSVEAGGLTDTQYF

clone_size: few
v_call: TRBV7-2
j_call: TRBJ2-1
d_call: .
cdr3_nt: TGTGCCAGCAGCTTAGGGGGGCTAGCGGCGCAGTTCTTC
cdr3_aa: CASSLGGLAAQFF

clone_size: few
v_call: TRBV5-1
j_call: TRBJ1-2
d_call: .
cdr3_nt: TGCGCCAGCAGCCCTAGGGGGGGCGGCTACACCTTC
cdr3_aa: CASSPRGGGYTF